This T cell receptor beta chain came from a study of identical twins. Only a few counts were recorded for this clonotype. No antigen is known for it. The CDR3 extends over 13 amino acids. Germline-derived CDR1 and CDR2 are DFQATT and SNEGSKA (reference sequence). The V and J ends lost 0 bases and 9 bases respectively, with 14 bases between them. MiXCR, applied by TCRdb to the 5' RACE reads, yields one record per CDR3 protein. The sample includes approximately 1.8 million distinct CDR3 sequences, less than 40% of them seen just once. Study observations and caveats: Insertions ran lower in abundant cord blood beta clonotypes, though not in memory repertoires. Without tracking the same donors, conclusions rested on cross-sectional statistical analysis.

The rearrangement links TRBV20-1 to TRBJ2-5; D possibly matches TRBD1 or TRBD2 (5 bases each). The clonotype was recovered from a newborn girl in good health. Sequenced input: cord blood. The CDR3 here is CSARDRSLGPQYF. CDR3 nucleotides: TGCAGTGCTAGAGATCGATCTCTGGGACCCCAGTACTTC.